This T cell receptor (beta chain) was retrieved from a study of pediatric ulcerative colitis (dated by TCRdb to about 2019). In the study overall: Of the ulcerative colitis patients, seven or eight had pancolitis and two had left-sided colitis, and histology in every patient was consistent with ulcerative colitis. Nine or ten newly diagnosed, treatment-naive pediatric ulcerative colitis patients and a few non-IBD control children each provided paired blood and rectal samples. The Pediatric Ulcerative Colitis Activity Index classified a couple of patients as having mild disease, several as having moderate disease and three as having acute severe colitis.

One to two pinch biopsies were taken from the rectum for research during colonoscopy. Before the diagnostic colonoscopy, none of the ulcerative colitis patients had been given any immunosuppressive medication. Before DNA isolation, rectal biopsies were subjected to proteinase K digestion. The Wizard kit (Promega) was used to extract genomic DNA from the blood and intestinal samples. General study outcomes and caveats: For technical reasons, the blood samples of two patients yielded substantially fewer templates, so those samples were excluded from the blood-rectal overlap analysis. Repertoires were derived from total lymphocyte DNA, so rare subsets such as regulatory T cells may have patterns not reflected. Compared with controls, ulcerative colitis patients showed significantly higher autologous blood-rectal clonal overlap, a finding that suggests increased T cell trafficking to inflamed tissue. Rectal pinch biopsies may have included blood-derived T cells, especially in patients with overt colitis. Controls, mild-moderate and acute severe colitis patients were separated by rectal repertoire features, and reduced rectal diversity due to clonal expansions was observed in acute severe colitis. A couple of rectal CDR3 clonotypes were detected in all ulcerative colitis patients and were not detected in any of the controls. The healthy control group was small, with only a few individuals.

Via the germline V gene, CDR1 is SQVTM and CDR2 ANQGSEA. The CDR3 runs 14 amino acids, cysteine and phenylalanine included. CDR3 DNA only is kept here, 42 bases in frame from base 1. Trimming at the junction amounts to 6 bases on V and 2 bases on J, and the germline ends lie 16 bases apart. Through the immunoSEQ TRB Survey service, multiplex V and J primers were used to amplify rearranged CDR3 beta regions from genomic DNA. To keep depth equal across samples, survey-level sequencing depth of up to 500,000 reads per sample was applied. The libraries were purified, combined into pools and sequenced with Illumina technology. On the study's bioinformatics: immunoSEQ online tools were used for productive clonality, sample overlap, pairwise scatters, CDR3 beta length, V/D/J gene usage and productiveness. Calculated diversity was the number of unique rearrangements divided by total templates times 100; Shannon and Simpson indices were also computed. For principal component analysis, Z-score normalized data were analyzed with the R prcomp function and the ggbiplot package. Morisita's index was used to measure clonal overlap between blood and rectum within each subject. Held by TCRdb, this immuneACCESS table contains in-frame sequences only and omits some clones. Under half of the omission traces to an unresolved V gene where checked; the cause of the rest is unknown. V, J and clone size are taken as reported in that table, and D and trimming were inferred from the DNA itself. The sample table records about 35,000 clones; approximately 78% of these occur just once. The top ten clones comprise 1.1% of the sample.

This clone was counted only a few times. Its antigen has not been determined. Base qualities are not recorded, but no much larger clone differs from it by a single base. Sequenced input: gut tissue. The TCR originated in a boy aged 5-17 years with mild ulcerative colitis. The rearrangement joined TRBV29-1 to TRBJ1-2; the D region possibly corresponds to TRBD1 (5 bases align). The nucleotide sequence reads as follows: TGCAGCGTGGGGGATTACTTTATCAACTATGGCTACACCTTC. This codes for CSVGDYFINYGYTF.